These 27 T cell receptor beta chains originate from one sample sequenced in a study of OX40 agonist ivuxolimab in advanced cancers. Produced via immunoSEQ multiplex PCR; TCRdb's table is partial and in-frame only. The sample has about 18,000 clones, over 75% seen once. Sequenced here: CD4+ or CD8+ T cells sorted from blood, sampled in a trial of the OX40 agonist ivuxolimab. These receptors came from an adult with an advanced solid tumor such as melanoma, head and neck, liver or kidney cancer.

The V gene is TRBV6-5, the J gene TRBJ2-7, with 7 bases matching TRBD1. Germline loops: CDR1 MNHEY, CDR2 SVGAGI. V lost 3 bases and J lost 0; bases outside the gene matches: 8. This CDR3 region has 16 residues. The CDR3 protein is CASSYLRTGSSYEQYF. Written as DNA, the CDR3 is TGTGCCAGCAGTTATCTCCGGACAGGTAGCTCCTACGAGCAGTACTTC.

V is TRBV18 and J is TRBJ2-1; D possibly uses TRBD1 or TRBD2 (6 bases each). The length of the CDR3 is 16 residues. V was trimmed by 1 base and J by 6 bases, leaving 16 bases between them. CDR1 KGHSH and CDR2 LQKENI come from the germline V gene. For the CDR3, the DNA is TGTGCCAGCTCACCACTTAACGGGGGCATAGGCAATGAGCAGTTCTTC. This codes for CASSPLNGGIGNEQFF.

The chain combines TRBV29-1 with TRBJ2-1; 7 nucleotides align to TRBD2. The junction had 4 bases not matched to a gene; V was cut back by 4 bases and J by 4 bases. Germline lookup yields CDR1 SQVTM and CDR2 ANQGSEA. The CDR3 runs 13 residues. Here the CDR3 reads CSVGYSGYNEQFF. The CDR3 nucleotides read TGCAGCGTTGGTTATAGCGGGTACAATGAGCAGTTCTTC.

This clone was counted once. The V call is TRBV11-1, the J call TRBJ2-1; D is ambiguous. This CDR3 contains 16 residues. The V end was cut by 5 bases, the J end by 0 bases, with 14 bases between. Germline CDR1 SGHAT, CDR2 FQDESV (reference sequence). The CDR3 loop is CASSPWRASSYNEQFF. In DNA form, the CDR3 reads TGTGCCAGCAGCCCCTGGAGAGCGAGCTCCTACAATGAGCAGTTCTTC.

The chain uses TRBV6-4 and TRBJ2-6, with D hard to call. V was shortened by 2 bases and J by 0 bases, with 8 bases between the two germline ends. Per the germline V gene, CDR1 is MRHNA and CDR2 is SNTAGT. The CDR3 length is 16 residues. This CDR3 is CASSDQAPSGANVLTF. The CDR3 bases are TGTGCCAGCAGTGACCAGGCCCCCTCTGGGGCCAACGTCCTGACTTTC.

The V call is TRBV27, the J call TRBJ2-7, with a tentative D call TRBD2 (5 bases). The CDR3 totals 13 residues. The V and J ends lost 2 bases and 6 bases respectively, with 11 bases between them. CDR1 and CDR2 (germline): MNHEY, SMNVEV (reference sequence). The CDR3 region is CASSLRGRSEQYF. The CDR3 coding sequence is TGTGCCAGCAGTTTACGGGGTCGATCCGAGCAGTACTTC.

The rearrangement links TRBV11-2 to TRBJ1-2; a weak D match, TRBD1 (5 bases). CDR3 size: 14 residues. CDR1 SGHAT and CDR2 FQNNGV come from the germline V gene. The V end lost 7 bases, the J end lost 1 base, and 13 bases lay between the germline ends. The CDR3 DNA sequence: TGTGCCAGCAACCATCATGACAGTAACTATGGCTACACCTTC. Its protein product is CASNHHDSNYGYTF.

The J gene is TRBJ2-7, the V gene TRBV28; possibly TRBD2 for D (5 bases). V lost 6 bases to trimming and J lost 4 bases, with 13 bases between them. The length of the CDR3 is 13 residues. The germline CDR1 and CDR2 sequences are MDHEN and SYDVKM. CDR3 nucleotide sequence: TGTGCCAGCAGCCCGGGAAAGGAGTACGAGCAGTACTTC. Translated, it gives CASSPGKEYEQYF.

V is TRBV18 and J is TRBJ2-2, with a tentative D call TRBD2 (5 bases). Trimming shortened V by 2 bases and J by 7 bases, and 5 bases separated the two germline ends. This CDR3 has 12 amino acids. Germline lookup yields CDR1 KGHSH and CDR2 LQKENI. The CDR3 DNA is TGTGCCAGCTCACCAGGAGGCGGGGAGCTGTTTTTT. Encoded protein: CASSPGGGELFF. The full variable domain, rest sourced from reference TRBV18 and TRBJ2-2, is NAGVMQNPRHLVRRRGQEARLRCSPMKGHSHVYWYRQLPEEGLKFMVYLQKENIIDESGMPKERFSAEFPKEGPSILRIQQVVRGDSAAYFCASSPGGGELFFGEGSRLTVL.

J is TRBJ2-5 and V is TRBV5-1; D may be TRBD1 (6 bases). Deletions cut 2 bases from V and 0 bases from J, with 11 bases between. The CDR3 is 15 amino acids. Germline V gene lookup returns CDR1 SGHRS and CDR2 YFSETQ. As DNA, the CDR3 is TGCGCCAGCAGCTTATCCGGGACAAACCAAGAGACCCAGTACTTC. It yields the protein CASSLSGTNQETQYF.

The gene calls are TRBV5-4 and TRBJ2-7; a weak D match, TRBD2 (6 bases). V lost 4 bases and J lost 0, with 11 bases in between. From germline, CDR1 is SGHNT and CDR2 YYREEE (reference sequence). This CDR3 is 14 amino acids long. The CDR3 sequence is CASSPGLSSYEQYF. Written as DNA, the CDR3 is TGTGCCAGCAGCCCGGGACTGAGCTCCTACGAGCAGTACTTC.

This clone was picked up one time. The chain is built from TRBV28 and TRBJ2-7; D unresolved. V was trimmed by 5 bases and J by 4 bases, leaving 15 bases between them. Germline lookup yields CDR1 MDHEN and CDR2 SYDVKM. The CDR3 runs to 14 residues. The CDR3 sequence is CASSATPAGYEQYF. CDR3 coding DNA: TGTGCCAGCAGTGCAACACCGGCCGGTTACGAGCAGTACTTC. The whole variable domain, remainder taken from reference TRBV28 and TRBJ2-7, is DVKVTQSSRYLVKRTGEKVFLECVQDMDHENMFWYRQDPGLGLRLIYFSYDVKMKEKGDIPEGYSVSREKKERFSLILESASTNQTSMYLCASSATPAGYEQYFGPGTRLTVT.

The table lists this clone with a count of one. The V call is TRBV19, the J call TRBJ2-1, with 13 bases lining up with TRBD2. The CDR3 has 16 amino acids. Germline trimming cut 4 bases from V and 7 bases from J; bases unmatched to any gene: 7. Germline values: CDR1 LNHDA, CDR2 SQIVND (reference sequence). CDR3 bases: TGTGCCAGTAGTACCCTCACTAGCGGGGGGGCAAATGAGCAGTTCTTC. Translation gives CASSTLTSGGANEQFF.

The gene calls are TRBV29-1 and TRBJ2-1; D is perhaps TRBD1 or TRBD2 (6 bases each). Germline assignment: CDR1 SQVTM and CDR2 ANQGSEA. Trimming pared 7 bases from V and 1 base from J, leaving 17 bases between. This CDR3 region has 15 residues. CDR3 DNA sequence: TGCAGCGCCCAGGGGCGGGACATGTCCTACAATGAGCAGTTCTTC. This translates into CSAQGRDMSYNEQFF.

This rearrangement joins TRBV7-9 to TRBJ1-1, with TRBD1 matching over 8 bases. J lost 1 base, V lost 7 bases, and 5 bases had no gene match. The germline CDR1 and CDR2 sequences are SEHNR and FQNEAQ (reference sequence). The CDR3 runs to 14 residues. In DNA form, the CDR3 reads TGTGCCAGCAACCCAGGGGGCGGGAACACTGAAGCTTTCTTT. As protein: CASNPGGGNTEAFF.

The V and J genes are TRBV27 and TRBJ2-7; D is tentatively TRBD1 or TRBD2 (5 bases each). The CDR3 length is 11 residues. Germline-derived CDR1 and CDR2 are MNHEY and SMNVEV (reference sequence). V was pared by 5 bases and J by 5 bases, with 7 bases between. The chain's CDR3 is CASSRGHEQYF. The CDR3 DNA sequence: TGTGCCAGCAGTCGGGGCCACGAGCAGTACTTC.

The chain recombines TRBV27 with TRBJ2-7; weak D call: TRBD2 (6 bases). Germline V lookup: CDR1 MNHEY, CDR2 SMNVEV (reference sequence). V lost 3 bases and J lost 5, with 14 bases in between. There are 14 residues in the CDR3. In nucleotides, the CDR3 is TGTGCCAGCAGTTTGCAGGGAGGTGTGGACGAGCAGTACTTC. This sequence encodes CASSLQGGVDEQYF.

In its sample, this clone was seen a few times. Relative to the germline gene, one junction end is altered; a read error may explain this. This sequence joins TRBV7-7 and TRBJ1-5; no clear D gene. Looked up from germline, CDR1 is SSHAT and CDR2 is FNYEAQ (reference sequence). The length of the CDR3 is 14 residues. CDR3 bases: TGTGCTAGCAGCTTAGGTCCTGGGGATCAGCCCCAGCATTTT. This codes for CASSLGPGDQPQHF.

This clone occurred once. The chain recombines TRBV25-1 with TRBJ2-5; 14 nucleotides agree with TRBD2. CDR3 length: 15 amino acids. V trimming: 6 bases; J trimming: 4 bases; junction bases outside the gene matches: 4. CDR1 is MGHDK, CDR2 SYGVNS, per germline. CDR3 residues: CASRGLAGVGETQYF. The CDR3 coding sequence is TGTGCCAGCAGGGGACTAGCGGGAGTTGGAGAGACCCAGTACTTC.

This clone was observed a handful of times. This rearrangement joins TRBV2 to TRBJ2-3; perhaps TRBD2 as D (7 bases). The CDR3 runs to 14 residues. Trimming pared 10 bases from V and 2 bases from J, leaving 16 bases between. CDR1 SNHLY and CDR2 FYNNEI come from the germline V gene. CDR3: CAILADRLTDTQYF. The CDR3, as DNA: TGTGCCATCCTAGCGGACAGACTCACAGATACGCAGTATTTT.

V and J are TRBV27 and TRBJ2-7; 12 nucleotides agree with TRBD1. The V segment lost 4 bases and the J segment 4 bases; nucleotides outside the gene matches: 2. Germline V gene data show CDR1 as MNHEY and CDR2 as SMNVEV (reference sequence). CDR3 length equals 14 residues. As DNA, the CDR3 is TGTGCCAGCAGTTGGGGACAGGGGGCTTACGAGCAGTACTTC. Translating it yields CASSWGQGAYEQYF.

The rearrangement links TRBV6-1 to TRBJ2-5; possible D gene TRBD1, 5 bases. V gave up 7 bases and J gave up 1 base, with 10 bases separating them. The CDR3 runs to 13 residues. Germline-derived CDR1 and CDR2 are MNHNS and SASEGT. The CDR3 region has the DNA TGTGCCAGCACATGGCAGGGCCAAGAGACCCAGTACTTC. Residues: CASTWQGQETQYF.

This chain joins TRBV13 and TRBJ2-3; 12 nucleotides match TRBD2. V was clipped by 5 bases and J by 3 bases; unmatched bases: 3. Germline V gene data show CDR1 as PRHDT and CDR2 as FYEKMQ (reference sequence). The CDR3 is 15 residues long. CDR3 coding DNA: TGTGCCAGCAGCGCTGGGACTAGCGGGACAGATACGCAGTATTTT. Its protein is CASSAGTSGTDTQYF.

V and J are TRBV12-2 and TRBJ2-2; no check of the table's D call, TRBD2, against the DNA was made. TRBV12-2 is a pseudogene segment. The CDR3 spans 19 residues. The CDR3 nucleotides read TGTGCAAGTCGCATATTTCCGGAGACTAGCGGATCGAACACCGGGGAGCTGTTTTTT. This sequence encodes CASRIFPETSGSNTGELFF.

V is TRBV6-5 and J is TRBJ1-1; possibly TRBD1 for D (5 bases). In germline, CDR1 is MNHEY, CDR2 SVGAGI. Between the trimmed V and J ends, which lost 2 bases and 4 bases, there was a span of 11 bases. The CDR3 runs 14 residues. CDR3 protein: CASSYGVRGTEAFF. DNA for the CDR3: TGTGCCAGCAGTTACGGTGTAAGGGGCACTGAAGCTTTCTTT.

This clone was seen repeatedly, ten times or more. CDR3 coding DNA: TGCGCCAGCAGCTTGGGGGGAGGTTACGAGCAGTACTTC. Protein product: CASSLGGGYEQYF. The chain links TRBV5-1 to TRBJ2-7, with D perhaps TRBD2 (6 bases). In germline, CDR1 is SGHRS, CDR2 YFSETQ. The CDR3 loop spans 13 amino acids. Trimming stripped 0 bases from V and 4 bases from J, with 8 bases between. Looking up the rest from reference TRBV5-1 and TRBJ2-7 gives the full variable domain: KAGVTQTPRYLIKTRGQQVTLSCSPISGHRSVSWYQQTPGQGLQFLFEYFSETQRNKGNFPGRFSGRQFSNSRSEMNVSTLELGDSALYLCASSLGGGYEQYFGPGTRLTVT.

The V gene is TRBV19, the J gene TRBJ2-2; tentatively, D is TRBD2 (5 bases). Germline CDR1 LNHDA, CDR2 SQIVND (reference sequence). The V and J ends lost 8 bases and 6 bases respectively, with 7 bases between them. The CDR3 sequence is 11 residues long. CDR3: CASQEAGELFF. The CDR3 DNA reads as TGTGCCAGTCAGGAGGCCGGGGAGCTGTTTTTT.